These 11 T cell receptor beta chains originate from one sample sequenced in a study of control samples from healthy donors and cancer patients. Sequencing was performed with immunoSEQ multiplex PCR; in TCRdb, only in-frame clones are kept and a portion is missing. The sample yields 150,000 to 200,000 clones, roughly 92% seen once. The sequenced sample consisted of blood. The receptors come from a man aged 25 to 40 in good health.

The chain carries TRBV7-9 and TRBJ1-5, with a tentative D call TRBD1 (5 bases). The V and J ends lost 5 bases and 6 bases respectively, with 11 bases between them. Per the germline V gene, CDR1 is SEHNR and CDR2 is FQNEAQ (reference sequence). This CDR3 region has 13 residues. This CDR3 reads CASSQEGFQPQHF. The CDR3, as DNA: TGTGCCAGCAGCCAGGAGGGGTTTCAGCCCCAGCATTTT.

The chain employs TRBV6-2 or TRBV6-3 and TRBJ2-6; D ambiguous. The CDR3 loop spans 17 amino acids. The V gene's germline CDR1 is MNHEY and CDR2 SVGEGT. The V gene lost 3 bases and the J gene lost 0 bases, with 12 bases spanning the gap. The CDR3 DNA reads TGTGCCAGCAGTTATCCCGGTCTGTCCTCTGGGGCCAACGTCCTGACTTTC. This sequence encodes CASSYPGLSSGANVLTF.

The chain recombines TRBV24-1 with TRBJ1-2; the D is unclear. CDR3 length equals 13 residues. Per germline, CDR1 KGHDR and CDR2 SFDVKD. The germline V and J ends were trimmed by 6 bases and 5 bases, with 12 bases remaining between them. CDR3 in amino acids: CATSPGREYGYTF. The CDR3 nucleotides are TGTGCCACCAGTCCCGGGAGGGAGTATGGCTACACCTTC.

The rearrangement joins TRBV29-1 to TRBJ1-1, with D tentatively TRBD1 (6 bases). The V end was cut by 3 bases, the J end by 2 bases, with 16 bases between. This CDR3 comprises 15 residues. Germline CDR1 is SQVTM and CDR2 is ANQGSEA. The CDR3: CSVDQGAGANTEAFF. The DNA of the CDR3 is TGCAGCGTTGATCAGGGCGCAGGGGCTAACACTGAAGCTTTCTTT.

This clone was recorded only once. This rearrangement joins TRBV30 to TRBJ1-2; no clear D. CDR3 length: 14 residues. The germline V and J ends were trimmed by 0 bases and 10 bases, with 18 bases remaining between them. Looked up from germline, CDR1 is GTSNPN and CDR2 is SVGIG (reference sequence). CDR3 residues: CAWSVSGRRPNYTF. In DNA, the CDR3 is TGTGCCTGGAGTGTATCAGGACGGCGTCCGAACTACACCTTC.

The rearrangement links TRBV6-5 to TRBJ1-6; tentatively, D is TRBD1 (5 bases). Germline V lookup: CDR1 MNHEY, CDR2 SVGAGI. The CDR3 spans 15 residues. Trimming stripped 0 bases from V and 7 bases from J, with 10 bases between. DNA of the CDR3: TGTGCCAGCAGTTACTCTTCAGGGATGAATTCACCCCTCCACTTT. As protein: CASSYSSGMNSPLHF.

V gene TRBV30 combines with J gene TRBJ1-3; D possibly corresponds to TRBD1 (6 bases). Trimming pared 2 bases from V and 3 bases from J, leaving 14 bases between. Germline V CDR1 and CDR2: GTSNPN, SVGIG (reference sequence). The CDR3 has 15 residues. CDR3 DNA sequence: TGTGCCTGGAGTTGGGGGGGGGCTTATGGAAACACCATATATTTT. This sequence encodes CAWSWGGAYGNTIYF.

The chain recombines TRBV18 with TRBJ2-4, with D possibly TRBD1 on 5 matching bases. Trimming stripped 0 bases from V and 2 bases from J, with 11 bases between. Germline V lookup: CDR1 KGHSH, CDR2 LQKENI. CDR3 size: 16 residues. The CDR3 here is CASSPPSAGTKNIQYF. DNA for the CDR3: TGTGCCAGCTCACCACCGTCGGCAGGGACCAAAAACATTCAGTACTTC.

The chain joins TRBV3-1 (or the pseudogene TRBV3-2) to TRBJ2-3; the D gene is possibly TRBD2 (5 bases). Germline assignment: CDR1 LGHDT and CDR2 YNNKEL (reference sequence). The CDR3 extends over 14 amino acids. V was cut by 4 bases and J by 1 base, with 9 bases left in between. CDR3 sequence: CASSLSGGTDTQYF. The CDR3 coding sequence is TGTGCCAGCAGCCTGAGCGGAGGCACAGATACGCAGTATTTT.

The rearrangement uses TRBV7-9 and TRBJ2-7; TRBD2 aligns across 12 bases. CDR3 length: 18 amino acids. V lost 5 bases to trimming and J lost 4 bases; unmatched junction nucleotides: 15. CDR1 and CDR2 (germline): SEHNR, FQNEAQ (reference sequence). CDR3 sequence: CASSPLLAGGGRAYEQYF. The CDR3, as DNA: TGTGCCAGCAGCCCATTACTAGCGGGAGGTGGTAGGGCGTACGAGCAGTACTTC.

The V gene is TRBV19, the J gene TRBJ2-7, with 8 positions matching TRBD1. Germline V CDR1 and CDR2: LNHDA, SQIVND (reference sequence). The CDR3 covers 16 residues. V lost 10 bases, J lost 2 bases, and 16 bases stayed unmatched. The CDR3 DNA is TGTGCCAAAAAAGTGCAGGGGGCGGGTTCCCCCTACGAGCAGTACTTC. Translation: CAKKVQGAGSPYEQYF. The full variable domain, with the rest looked up from reference TRBV19 and TRBJ2-7, is DGGITQSPKYLFRKEGQNVTLSCEQNLNHDAMYWYRQDPGQGLRLIYYSQIVNDFQKGDIAEGYSVSREKKESFPLTVTSAQKNPTAFYLCAKKVQGAGSPYEQYFGPGTRLTVT.